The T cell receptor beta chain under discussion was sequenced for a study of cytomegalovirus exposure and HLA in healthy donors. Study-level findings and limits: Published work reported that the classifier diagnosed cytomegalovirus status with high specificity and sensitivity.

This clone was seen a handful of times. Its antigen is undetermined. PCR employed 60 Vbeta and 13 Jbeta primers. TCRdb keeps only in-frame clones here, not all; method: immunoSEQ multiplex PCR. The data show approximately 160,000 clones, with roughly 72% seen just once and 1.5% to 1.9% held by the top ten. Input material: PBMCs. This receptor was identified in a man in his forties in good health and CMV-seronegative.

CDR3 nucleotide sequence: TGTGCCAGCAGTTCGACTAACAGGGACAGGGGGTACGAGCAGTACTTC. Residues: CASSSTNRDRGYEQYF. The V and J genes are TRBV27 and TRBJ2-7, with 11 bases fitting TRBD1. Germline V gene sequence: CDR1 MNHEY, CDR2 SMNVEV (reference sequence). The CDR3 has 16 residues. V lost 4 bases, J lost 4 bases, and 9 bases stayed unmatched.